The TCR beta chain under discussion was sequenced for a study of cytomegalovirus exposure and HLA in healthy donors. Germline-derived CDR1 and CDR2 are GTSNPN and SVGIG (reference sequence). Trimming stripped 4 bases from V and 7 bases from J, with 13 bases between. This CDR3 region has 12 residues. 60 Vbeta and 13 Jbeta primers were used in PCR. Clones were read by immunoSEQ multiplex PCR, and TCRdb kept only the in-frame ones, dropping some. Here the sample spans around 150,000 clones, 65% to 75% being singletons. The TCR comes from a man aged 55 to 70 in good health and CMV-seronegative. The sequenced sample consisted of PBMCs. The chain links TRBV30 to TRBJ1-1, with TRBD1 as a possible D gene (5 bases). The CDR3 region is CAWITGGGEAFF. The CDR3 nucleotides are TGTGCCTGGATAACGGGGGGGGGTGAAGCTTTCTTT. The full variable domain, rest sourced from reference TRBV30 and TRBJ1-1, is SQTIHQWPATLVQPVGSPLSLECTVEGTSNPNLYWYRQAAGRGLQLLFYSVGIGQISSEVPQNLSASRPQDRQFILSSKKLLLSDSGFYLCAWITGGGEAFFGQGTRLTVV.